This T cell receptor (beta chain) was captured in a study of regulatory T cells in long-lasting Graves disease. CDR1 and CDR2 (germline): SGHAT, FQDESV (reference sequence). Trimming took 3 bases from V and 3 from J; bases not matched to a gene: 9. This CDR3 comprises 16 residues. This clonotype was seen at least ten times. The antigen is unknown. General observations from the study: Persistent cases favored TRBV28, TRBJ1-2 and TRBJ2-5.

Combining iRepertoire HTBI primers with Arm-PCR of CDR3 regions, the authors built TCR beta libraries. MiXCR, applied by TCRdb to the multiplex PCR reads, yields one record per CDR3 protein. Of about 450,000 distinct CDR3 sequences listed, 20% to 30% are singletons. Specified time point: persistent/refractory GD, antithyroid drugs over 5 years with positive TRAb. The TCR library was made from RNA extracted from PBMCs. This chain joins TRBV11-1 and TRBJ2-7; TRBD2 matches 9 bases. This TCR was sampled from a female donor with Graves disease. Sequencing was performed on peripheral blood mononuclear cells (PBMCs), taken when the disease was refractory, from a patient treated with antithyroid drugs. The chain's CDR3 is CASSFAGGRVYYEQYF. The CDR3 DNA is TGTGCCAGCAGCTTTGCGGGAGGGCGAGTTTACTACGAGCAGTACTTC.